These T cell receptor beta chains were read from a single sample in a study of cytomegalovirus exposure and HLA in healthy donors. Sequencing used immunoSEQ multiplex PCR; TCRdb keeps in-frame clones, though not all of them. Of about 220,000 clones in the sample, 65% to 75% were seen once. Material for sequencing was PBMCs. These TCRs come from a woman in her twenties or thirties in good health and CMV-seronegative. The CDR3 runs from the conserved cysteine through the conserved F or W. A D gene is named only where the DNA matches it firmly. The size field is filled for only some rows; it gives once, few, many or a size class.

NA | TRBJ1-1 | NA | TRBV7-2 | CASSTTREEAFF | TGTGCCAGCAGCACGACCAGGGAAGAAGCTTTCTTT
NA | TRBJ1-1 | NA | TRBV19 | CASGRGGALNTEAFF | TGTGCCAGTGGTCGGGGGGGCGCGTTAAACACTGAAGCTTTCTTT
NA | TRBJ1-6 | TRBD1 | TRBV19 | CASSRDSSSYNSPLHF | TGTGCCAGTAGCCGGGACAGCAGCTCCTATAATTCACCCCTCCACTTT
few | TRBJ2-7 | TRBD2 | TRBV18 | CASSPPTSGSWGQYF | TGTGCCAGCTCACCACCGACTAGCGGGAGTTGGGGGCAGTACTTC
few | TRBJ2-1 | TRBD2 | TRBV6-1 | CATRLAGVDEQFF | TGTGCCACCCGACTAGCGGGGGTGGATGAGCAGTTCTTC
few | TRBJ1-1 | TRBD1 | TRBV5-1 | CASSLEGQGSSFF | TGCGCCAGCAGCTTGGAGGGACAGGGGAGTTCTTTCTTT
NA | TRBJ2-1 | NA | TRBV7-8 | CASSRSRPDNEQFF | TGTGCCAGCAGCCGTAGCAGACCCGACAATGAGCAGTTCTTC
few | TRBJ2-1 | TRBD1 | TRBV9 | CASSARDRDDEQFF | TGTGCCAGCAGCGCGAGAGACAGGGACGATGAGCAGTTCTTC
NA | TRBJ2-1 | TRBD2 | TRBV9 | CASSPPRLAGEVEQFF | TGTGCCAGCAGCCCCCCACGACTAGCGGGGGAAGTTGAGCAGTTCTTC
NA | TRBJ2-7 | NA | TRBV7-9 | CASSLESGINYEQYF | TGTGCCAGCAGCTTAGAGTCCGGGATTAATTACGAGCAGTACTTC
few | TRBJ1-2 | NA | TRBV6-1 | CASSDLGYTF | TGTGCCAGCAGTGACTTGGGCTACACCTTC
NA | TRBJ2-4 | TRBD2 | TRBV5-4 | CASSLGLASTPGGANIQYF | TGTGCCAGCAGCCTGGGACTAGCCTCAACGCCCGGGGGGGCAAACATTCAGTACTTC
NA | TRBJ2-5 | TRBD1 | TRBV29-1 | CSVSQGDGETQYF | TGCAGCGTATCTCAGGGGGACGGAGAGACCCAGTACTTC
NA | TRBJ1-1 | NA | TRBV11-3 | CASSLEQGWTEAFF | TGTGCCAGCAGCTTAGAGCAGGGATGGACTGAAGCTTTCTTT
few | TRBJ2-1 | NA | TRBV27 | CASSLRTERGEQFF | TGTGCCAGCAGTCTGAGGACGGAAAGGGGGGAGCAGTTCTTC
NA | TRBJ2-7 | TRBD1 | TRBV29-1 | CSAQLGQGAYEQYF | TGCAGCGCCCAATTGGGACAGGGGGCCTACGAGCAGTACTTC
NA | TRBJ1-1 | NA | TRBV9 | CASSVDAGWNTEAFF | TGTGCCAGCAGCGTAGATGCAGGGTGGAACACTGAAGCTTTCTTT
few | TRBJ2-7 | TRBD2 | TRBV7-9 | CASSPTGRSYEQYF | TGTGCCAGCAGCCCCACCGGGAGGTCCTACGAGCAGTACTTC
once | TRBJ2-7 | TRBD1 | TRBV14 | CASSPPGTGGYEQYF | TGTGCCAGCAGCCCCCCCGGGACAGGGGGCTACGAGCAGTACTTC
NA | TRBJ2-1 | NA | TRBV9 | CASSVGMSGYNEQFF | TGTGCCAGCAGCGTAGGTATGAGCGGGTACAATGAGCAGTTCTTC
few | TRBJ2-7 | NA | TRBV7-6 | CASSSLGSGTYEQYF | TGTGCCAGCAGCTCCCTGGGTAGCGGAACCTACGAGCAGTACTTC
NA | TRBJ1-4 | NA | TRBV7-2 | CASSWVSTNEKLFF | TGTGCCAGCAGCTGGGTTAGCACTAATGAAAAACTGTTTTTT
NA | TRBJ1-2 | NA | TRBV5-1 | CASTAGSGYTF | TGCGCCAGCACCGCAGGGTCCGGCTACACCTTC
NA | TRBJ1-5 | NA | TRBV7-9 | CASSLDQGNQPQHF | TGTGCCAGCAGCTTAGACCAGGGGAATCAGCCCCAGCATTTT
NA | TRBJ2-1 | TRBD1 | TRBV15 | CATSTAQGENQFF | TGTGCCACCAGCACCGCACAGGGGGAAAACCAGTTCTTC
NA | TRBJ2-5 | NA | TRBV5-1 | CASSLVPGNFQETQYF | TGCGCCAGCAGCTTGGTTCCGGGAAACTTCCAAGAGACCCAGTACTTC
NA | TRBJ2-7 | NA | TRBV7-2 | CASSVSGGGTDPGGQYF | TGTGCCAGCAGCGTCTCCGGGGGTGGGACAGACCCGGGCGGGCAGTACTTC
NA | TRBJ2-3 | TRBD2 | TRBV7-9 | CASSFELAGDADTQYF | TGTGCCAGCAGCTTTGAACTAGCGGGAGATGCAGATACGCAGTATTTT
few | TRBJ1-4 | NA | TRBV5-1 | CASSLSGGFEKLFF | TGCGCCAGCAGCTTATCGGGGGGTTTTGAAAAACTGTTTTTT
NA | TRBJ2-1 | NA | TRBV29-1 | CSVEDRRASSYNEQFF | TGCAGCGTTGAAGACCGGCGGGCTAGCTCCTACAATGAGCAGTTCTTC
NA | TRBJ2-1 | TRBD2 | TRBV5-4 | CASSSTSGTTYNEQFF | TGTGCCAGCAGCTCGACAAGCGGGACTACCTACAATGAGCAGTTCTTC
NA | TRBJ1-2 | TRBD1 | TRBV14 | CASSQSLQGILYGYTF | TGTGCCAGCAGCCAATCTCTACAGGGGATTTTATATGGCTACACCTTC
NA | TRBJ2-5 | NA | TRBV6-5 | CASSQTSGSETQYF | TGTGCCAGCAGTCAAACTAGTGGCTCGGAGACCCAGTACTTC
NA | TRBJ1-6 | NA | TRBV11-1 | CASSPDGLYNSPLHF | TGTGCCAGCAGTCCGGACGGACTCTATAATTCACCCCTCCACTTT
few | TRBJ2-1 | NA | TRBV7-6 | CASDMGGFYEQFF | TGTGCCAGCGATATGGGGGGTTTCTATGAGCAGTTCTTC
once | TRBJ2-7 | NA | TRBV18 | CASSPGAGLVYEQYF | TGTGCCAGCTCACCGGGGGCAGGGCTAGTGTACGAGCAGTACTTC
NA | TRBJ2-3 | NA | TRBV29-1 | CSGEDGYTDTQYF | TGCAGCGGGGAGGACGGGTACACAGATACGCAGTATTTT
NA | TRBJ2-2 | NA | TRBV7-9 | CSSSLGGNTGELFF | TGTTCCAGCAGCTTGGGGGGGAACACCGGGGAGCTGTTTTTT
NA | TRBJ2-3 | NA | TRBV30 | CAWSGLLGTQDTQYF | TGTGCCTGGAGTGGACTGTTGGGGACACAAGATACGCAGTATTTT
NA | TRBJ1-2 | NA | TRBV6-6 | CASSYRPTGYGYTF | TGTGCCAGCAGTTATAGACCAACGGGCTATGGCTACACCTTC
few | TRBJ2-3 | TRBD2 | TRBV10-1 | CASSKTSGDTQYF | TGCGCCAGCAGTAAGACTAGCGGGGATACGCAGTATTTT
NA | TRBJ2-5 | NA | TRBV10-3 | CAISETRDFQETQYF | TGTGCCATCAGTGAGACACGGGACTTCCAAGAGACCCAGTACTTC
NA | TRBJ1-5 | TRBD1 | TRBV4-2 | CASSQDMGQVNQPQHF | TGTGCCAGCAGCCAAGATATGGGACAGGTCAATCAGCCCCAGCATTTT
NA | TRBJ2-1 | TRBD2 | TRBV9 | CASSQLLAGGGNEQFF | TGTGCCAGCAGCCAACTCCTAGCGGGAGGAGGAAATGAGCAGTTCTTC
NA | TRBJ2-3 | TRBD1 | TRBV7-9 | CASSLTQGDSTDTQYF | TGTGCCAGCAGTCTGACGCAGGGGGATAGCACAGATACGCAGTATTTT
NA | TRBJ1-2 | NA | TRBV27 | CASSFGFNYGYTF | TGTGCCAGCAGTTTCGGGTTTAACTATGGCTACACCTTC
NA | TRBJ2-2 | TRBD1 | TRBV12-5 | CASGLTTQGYTGELFF | TGTGCTAGTGGTTTGACTACACAGGGGTACACCGGGGAGCTGTTTTTT
NA | TRBJ2-5 | NA | TRBV5-1 | CASSKEGGETQYF | TGCGCCAGCAGCAAGGAGGGGGGGGAGACCCAGTACTTC
once | TRBJ1-5 | TRBD1 | TRBV7-2 | CASSLEGASNQPQHF | TGTGCCAGCAGCTTAGAGGGGGCCAGCAATCAGCCCCAGCATTTT
once | TRBJ1-4 | NA | TRBV29-1 | CSVVARGGEKLFF | TGCAGCGTTGTGGCCAGGGGTGGAGAAAAACTGTTTTTT
NA | TRBJ2-2 | TRBD1 | TRBV15 | CATTLGQGTGELFF | TGTGCCACCACCTTAGGACAGGGGACCGGGGAGCTGTTTTTT
NA | TRBJ1-6 | TRBD1 | TRBV7-9 | CASNRDRDSPLHF | TGTGCCAGCAACCGGGACAGGGATTCACCCCTCCACTTT
NA | TRBJ1-3 | NA | TRBV19 | CASSMVVQSEAGNTIYF | TGTGCCAGTAGTATGGTGGTACAGTCGGAGGCTGGAAACACCATATATTTT
NA | TRBJ2-2 | TRBD2 | TRBV13 | CASTSRGLAGGKTGELFF | TGTGCCAGCACCTCGAGGGGGCTAGCGGGAGGGAAAACCGGGGAGCTGTTTTTT
NA | TRBJ2-3 | NA | TRBV13 | CASSFGPSSTDTQYF | TGTGCCAGCAGCTTTGGCCCCAGTAGCACAGATACGCAGTATTTT
NA | TRBJ2-7 | TRBD2 | TRBV6-5 | CASSYRLAGEQYF | TGTGCCAGCAGTTACAGACTAGCCGGGGAGCAGTACTTC
few | TRBJ1-2 | NA | TRBV30 | CAWISGNLGYTF | TGTGCCTGGATCTCAGGGAATCTTGGCTACACCTTC
NA | TRBJ2-3 | TRBD2 | TRBV2 | CASSQRREGPTDTQYF | TGTGCCAGCAGCCAGCGACGGGAGGGCCCCACAGATACGCAGTATTTT
few | TRBJ2-5 | NA | TRBV5-1 | CASSPGSKQETQYF | TGCGCCAGCAGCCCGGGTAGTAAACAAGAGACCCAGTACTTC